This paragraph covers one TCR beta chain sequence. The target antigen is unknown. This sample is part of a study of response to subunit inactivated influenza vaccine. Broader study findings: Few new T cells, the authors suggested, are recruited by each seasonal influenza vaccination.

The germline V gene has CDR1 SGHNT and CDR2 YENEEA. The CDR3 covers 15 residues. Trimming at V came to 6 bases and at J to 7 bases, leaving 9 bases not matched to a gene. TCRdb fed the RT-PCR reads into MiXCR, producing one record per CDR3 protein. This sample has 500,000 to 600,000 distinct CDR3 sequences; around 13% occur once, and the top ten carry 11%. This clonotype was sampled from a man aged 45-60 years who received an inactivated influenza vaccine. Specimen: PBMCs from blood, collected 11 to 12 days after vaccination. The V and J genes are TRBV11-3 and TRBJ1-4; 9 positions match TRBD1. This CDR3 reads CASSPPGQGGEKLFF. The CDR3 nucleotides are TGTGCCAGCAGTCCGCCGGGACAGGGTGGTGAAAAACTGTTTTTT. Full variable domain (rest looked up from reference TRBV11-3 and TRBJ1-4): EAGVVQSPRYKIIEKKQPVAFWCNPISGHNTLYWYLQNLGQGPELLIRYENEEAVDDSQLPKDRFSAERLKGVDSTLKIQPAELGDSAVYLCASSPPGQGGEKLFFGSGTQLSVL.